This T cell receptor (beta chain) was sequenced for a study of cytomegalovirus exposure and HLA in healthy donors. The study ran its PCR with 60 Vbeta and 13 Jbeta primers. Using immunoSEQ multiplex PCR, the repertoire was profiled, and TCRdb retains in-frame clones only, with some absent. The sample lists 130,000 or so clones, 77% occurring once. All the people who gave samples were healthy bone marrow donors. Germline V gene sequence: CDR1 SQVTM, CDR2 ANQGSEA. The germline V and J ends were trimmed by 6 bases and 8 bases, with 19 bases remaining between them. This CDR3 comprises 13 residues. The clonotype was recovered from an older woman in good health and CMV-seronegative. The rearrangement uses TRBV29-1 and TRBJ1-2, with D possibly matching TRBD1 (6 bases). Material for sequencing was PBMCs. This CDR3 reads CSVGRHRENGYTF. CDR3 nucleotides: TGCAGCGTCGGCCGGCACAGGGAGAACGGCTACACCTTC.